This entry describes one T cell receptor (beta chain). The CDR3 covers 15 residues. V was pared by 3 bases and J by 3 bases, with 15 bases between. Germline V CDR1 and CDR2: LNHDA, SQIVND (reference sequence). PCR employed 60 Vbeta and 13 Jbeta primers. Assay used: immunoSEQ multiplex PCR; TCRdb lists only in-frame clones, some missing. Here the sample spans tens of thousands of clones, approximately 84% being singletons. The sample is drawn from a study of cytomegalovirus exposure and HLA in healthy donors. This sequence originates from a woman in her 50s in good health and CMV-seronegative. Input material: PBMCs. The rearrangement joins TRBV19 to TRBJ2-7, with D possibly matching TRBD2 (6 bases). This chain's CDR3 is CASSISLAGLYEQYF. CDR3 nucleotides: TGTGCCAGTAGTATTTCATTGGCGGGACTCTACGAGCAGTACTTC. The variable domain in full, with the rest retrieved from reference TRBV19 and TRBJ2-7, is DGGITQSPKYLFRKEGQNVTLSCEQNLNHDAMYWYRQDPGQGLRLIYYSQIVNDFQKGDIAEGYSVSREKKESFPLTVTSAQKNPTAFYLCASSISLAGLYEQYFGPGTRLTVT.